A single T cell receptor (beta chain) is shown here with its context. Its antigen is still unknown. These data come from a study of T-cell reconstitution after alpha-beta-depleted transplantation in children. V lost 4 bases and J 0 bases, leaving 9 bases between the germline ends. This CDR3 is 14 amino acids long. Germline V gene data show CDR1 as MDHEN and CDR2 as SYDVKM. Unique molecular identifiers were used in preparing the TCRbeta library. One entry per CDR3 protein, called by TCRdb with MiXCR from the PCR reads. Found here are more than 25,000 distinct CDR3 sequences, under 8% of them singletons; the top ten hold roughly 7%. Study-wide results and caveats: Where alpha-beta T cells came from about two months after transplant was reportedly several hundred expanded graft clones. It was surviving recipient T cells and thymic progenitors that gave some patients high TCRbeta diversity at day 60. Newly produced T cells mostly provided counts and TCRbeta diversity after one year, as hyperexpanded clones declined.

This chain connects TRBV28 to TRBJ1-2; D is ambiguous. Sequencing used PBMCs, mostly from graft donor cells, obtained 180 days after TCRalphabeta/CD19-depleted stem cell transplant. The sequence was obtained from a male patient between 10 and 17 years old who had a stem cell transplant for acute myeloid leukemia, so the T cells may come from the graft donor. The CDR3 coding sequence is TGTGCCAGCAGTTCATCGGGTTCTAACTATGGCTACACCTTC. This encodes CASSSSGSNYGYTF.